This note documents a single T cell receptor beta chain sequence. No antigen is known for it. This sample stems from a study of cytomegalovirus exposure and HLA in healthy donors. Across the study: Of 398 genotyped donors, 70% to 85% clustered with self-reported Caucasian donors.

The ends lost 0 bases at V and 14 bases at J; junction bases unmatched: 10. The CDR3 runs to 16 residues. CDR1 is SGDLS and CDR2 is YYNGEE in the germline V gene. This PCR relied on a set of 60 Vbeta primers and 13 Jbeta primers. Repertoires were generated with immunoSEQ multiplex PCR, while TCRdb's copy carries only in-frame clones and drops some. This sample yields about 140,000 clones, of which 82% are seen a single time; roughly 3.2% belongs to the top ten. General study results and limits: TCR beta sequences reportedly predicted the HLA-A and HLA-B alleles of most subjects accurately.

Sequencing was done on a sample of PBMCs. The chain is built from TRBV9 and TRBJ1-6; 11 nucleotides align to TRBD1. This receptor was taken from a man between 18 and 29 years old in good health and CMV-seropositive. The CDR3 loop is CASSVAGDRGSKALHF. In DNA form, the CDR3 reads TGTGCCAGCAGCGTAGCTGGGGACAGGGGGTCTAAGGCCCTCCACTTT.